Below are 7 T cell receptor beta chains sequenced from a single sample in a study of T-cell memory formation after mild COVID-19. One entry per CDR3 protein results from TCRdb running MiXCR on the 5' RACE reads. Of around 300,000 distinct CDR3 sequences listed, roughly a fifth are singletons. The material sequenced was PBMCs or a T cell subset sorted from them (not recorded which). Receptors were obtained from a man between 18 and 35 years old who had mild COVID-19 (a few samples of this study predate the infection). Cell type and time point are not known.

V usage is TRBV10-3 and J usage is TRBJ2-1; 9 bases map to TRBD1. The germline gives CDR1 ENHRY, CDR2 SYGVKD. V gave up 2 bases and J gave up 4 bases; unmatched junction bases: 3. The CDR3 totals 15 residues. The CDR3 protein is CAISEVGTGYNEQFF. CDR3 DNA sequence: TGTGCCATCAGTGAGGTCGGGACAGGGTACAATGAGCAGTTCTTC.

The V gene is TRBV7-2, the J gene TRBJ1-5; no clear D. The germline V and J ends were trimmed by 1 base and 7 bases, with 14 bases remaining between them. CDR3 length: 15 amino acids. Per the germline V gene, CDR1 is SGHTA and CDR2 is FQGNSA. CDR3 residues: CASSLVLSGNQPQHF. The CDR3 nucleotides are TGTGCCAGCAGCTTAGTCCTTTCGGGGAACCAGCCCCAGCATTTT.

The chain carries TRBV27 and TRBJ1-1, with TRBD1 matching over 7 bases. The CDR3 is 14 amino acids. Germline V lookup: CDR1 MNHEY, CDR2 SMNVEV (reference sequence). V lost 5 bases and J lost 0; bases outside the gene matches: 3. This CDR3 reads CASSPGQLNTEAFF. The CDR3 DNA reads TGTGCCAGCAGTCCGGGACAGTTGAACACTGAAGCTTTCTTT.

V is TRBV9 and J is TRBJ1-1; a possible D gene is TRBD1 (6 bases). Trimming shortened V by 3 bases and J by 8 bases, and 14 bases separated the two germline ends. Looked up from germline, CDR1 is SGDLS and CDR2 is YYNGEE. This CDR3 has 13 amino acids. CDR3 in DNA: TGTGCCAGCAGCGCGACAGGTAACAACGAAGCTTTCTTT. This translates into CASSATGNNEAFF.

CDR3 bases: TGCGCCAGCAGTGAGCCGACCGGGACAGGGACACATGGCTACACCTTC. Translated: CASSEPTGTGTHGYTF. The chain recombines TRBV10-2 with TRBJ1-2; 9 bases line up with TRBD1. The CDR3 is 16 residues long. Germline-derived CDR1 and CDR2 are WSHSY and SAAADI. J gave up 6 bases and V 2 bases, and 10 bases lay outside the gene matches.

This clonotype was seen a handful of times. The chain recombines TRBV7-2 with TRBJ2-5; D call uncertain. This CDR3 comprises 14 residues. Germline CDR1 SGHTA, CDR2 FQGNSA. The germline V and J ends were trimmed by 5 bases and 2 bases, with 12 bases remaining between them. In DNA, the CDR3 is TGTGCCAGCAGCCAAATCGGGCAGCAAGAGACCCAGTACTTC. Translation gives CASSQIGQQETQYF.

A few counts support this clonotype. J is TRBJ2-1 and V is TRBV4-3, with D maybe TRBD1 (6 bases). In germline, CDR1 is LGHNA, CDR2 YSLEER. The CDR3 runs to 16 residues. V was pared by 1 base and J by 7 bases, with 17 bases between. CDR3 DNA sequence: TGCGCCAGCAGCCAAGGTACAGGGCCCACCGGGAATGAGCAGTTCTTC. It translates to CASSQGTGPTGNEQFF.